What follows is one T cell receptor beta chain and its context. The data were taken from a study of PD-L1 blockade in urothelial cancer. Looking at the study overall: About 90% of the roughly 29 patients were men with bladder-origin urothelial cancer. Blood drawn 3 weeks (second dose) and 6 weeks after treatment start was analyzed.

Germline CDR1 and CDR2: LNHNV and YYDKDF (reference sequence). With V trimmed by 5 bases and J by 8 bases, 12 bases remained unmatched. The CDR3 is made up of 16 amino acids. Specified time point: peripheral blood 6 weeks after treatment start. Here immunoSEQ multiplex PCR was the method, and the copy in TCRdb shows in-frame clones only, minus some. This sample has roughly 100,000 clones; around 78% occur once, and the top ten carry approximately 8%. This TCR derives from a man between 65 and 79 years old with urothelial cancer. The V call is TRBV15, the J call TRBJ2-1, with 10 bases fitting TRBD2. Specimen: PBMCs, collected around atezolizumab (anti-PD-L1) treatment. The CDR3, as DNA: TGTGCCACCAGCGGAGGGGTACAGCGGGAGGGCGATGAGCAGTTCTTC. Translating gives CATSGGVQREGDEQFF.